One and the same sample provided the 6 T cell receptor beta chains below, sequenced in a study of T-cell memory formation after mild COVID-19. TCRdb used MiXCR to reprocess the 5' RACE reads, holding one entry per CDR3 protein. The sample has 350,000 or so distinct CDR3 sequences, around 13% seen once; the top ten hold over 20%. The material sequenced was PBMCs or a T cell subset sorted from them (not recorded which). The origin of the receptors is a man between 18 and 35 years old who had mild COVID-19 (a few samples of this study predate the infection). Cell type and time point are not known.

This clonotype has just a few counts. The rearrangement uses TRBV29-1 and TRBJ1-1; 9 bases match TRBD1. This CDR3 contains 14 residues. V was pared by 2 bases and J by 7 bases, with 8 bases of the junction left unmatched. CDR1 is SQVTM, CDR2 ANQGSEA, per germline. CDR3 nucleotide sequence: TGCAGCGTTGAAAGGGACAGGGTATACGGTGAAGCTTTCTTT. Its protein product is CSVERDRVYGEAFF.

The genes are TRBV5-1 and TRBJ2-7, with 9 nucleotides matching TRBD1. The CDR3 length is 15 residues. Germline-derived CDR1 and CDR2 are SGHRS and YFSETQ. V gave up 4 bases and J gave up 1 base; unmatched junction bases: 6. The CDR3 DNA reads TGCGCCAGCAGCCCTGGGACAGGGAATTCCTACGAGCAGTACTTC. Protein sequence: CASSPGTGNSYEQYF.

This chain connects TRBV30 to TRBJ2-2; D perhaps matches TRBD2 (5 bases). CDR1 GTSNPN and CDR2 SVGIG come from the germline V gene (reference sequence). CDR3 size: 11 residues. The ends were cut back, 3 bases at V and 6 bases at J, with 5 bases in the middle. CDR3 coding DNA: TGTGCCTGGAGCGGGGCCGGGGAGCTGTTTTTT. Translating it yields CAWSGAGELFF.

The table lists this clonotype with a few counts. This chain connects TRBV7-2 to TRBJ2-1, with TRBD2 matching over 9 bases. Germline V gene sequence: CDR1 SGHTA, CDR2 FQGNSA. The CDR3 extends over 16 amino acids. V trimming: 7 bases; J trimming: 0 bases; junction bases outside the gene matches: 7. The CDR3, as DNA: TGTGCCAGCACCCGGGGTAGCGGGAGCTCCTACAATGAGCAGTTCTTC. It translates to CASTRGSGSSYNEQFF.

The table lists this clonotype with a few counts. The genes are TRBV9 and TRBJ1-1; D ambiguous. Trimming pared 2 bases from V and 1 base from J, leaving 9 bases between. Germline-derived CDR1 and CDR2 are SGDLS and YYNGEE. The CDR3 sequence is 14 residues long. The CDR3 region is CASSVLPSNTEAFF. CDR3 bases: TGTGCCAGCAGCGTGTTACCGTCGAACACTGAAGCTTTCTTT.

In its sample, this clonotype was seen many times. The gene calls are TRBV12-3 or TRBV12-4 and TRBJ2-7, with 9 bases aligning to TRBD2. This CDR3 region has 15 residues. V was pared by 5 bases and J by 2 bases, with 7 bases of the junction left unmatched. The CDR3 region is CASSQLTSGPYEQYF. In DNA, the CDR3 is TGTGCCAGCAGTCAATTGACTAGCGGCCCCTACGAGCAGTACTTC.